These T cell receptor beta chains were read from a single sample in a study of regulatory T cells in long-lasting Graves disease. TCRdb re-called the multiplex PCR reads through MiXCR, storing one row per CDR3 protein. The table shows some 420,000 distinct CDR3 sequences, with under 25% occurring only once. Sequenced here: peripheral blood mononuclear cells (PBMCs), sampled when the disease was refractory, from a patient treated with antithyroid drugs. Every receptor here comes from a female donor with Graves disease. CDR3s include the opening cysteine and the closing phenylalanine or tryptophan. A D gene is named only where the DNA matches it firmly. Part of the rows lack a size; the others show once, few, many or a class for expanded clones.

d_call: NA; clone_size: NA; v_call: TRBV25-1; j_call: TRBJ1-2; cdr3_nt: TGTGCCAGCAGTGTGGGGCGGAACTATGGCTACACCTTC; cdr3_aa: CASSVGRNYGYTF
d_call: NA; clone_size: NA; v_call: TRBV9; j_call: TRBJ2-3; cdr3_nt: TGCGCCAGCAGCTTCGACAGAGATACGCAGTATTTT; cdr3_aa: CASSFDRDTQYF
d_call: NA; clone_size: few; v_call: TRBV7-6; j_call: TRBJ1-1; cdr3_nt: TGTGCCAGCAGGCCAGATTTTAACACTGAAGCTTTCTTT; cdr3_aa: CASRPDFNTEAFF
d_call: NA; clone_size: many; v_call: TRBV15; j_call: TRBJ2-7; cdr3_nt: TGTGCCACCAGCAGACCTCGGGGGCAGCAGTACTTC; cdr3_aa: CATSRPRGQQYF
d_call: NA; clone_size: NA; v_call: TRBV4-2; j_call: TRBJ2-2; cdr3_nt: TGTGCCAGCAGCCAAGACAGGGCAGACACCGGGGAGCTGTTTTTT; cdr3_aa: CASSQDRADTGELFF
d_call: TRBD1; clone_size: many; v_call: TRBV28; j_call: TRBJ1-3; cdr3_nt: TGTGCCAGCAGTCGCAACAGGGGGTCGGCTGGAAACACCATATATTTT; cdr3_aa: CASSRNRGSAGNTIYF
d_call: NA; clone_size: few; v_call: TRBV7-2; j_call: TRBJ1-6; cdr3_nt: TGTGCCAGCAGCTTTTCATTTGGGCTCGCTCCTTCACCCCTCCACTTT; cdr3_aa: CASSFSFGLAPSPLHF
d_call: TRBD1; clone_size: many; v_call: TRBV7-2; j_call: TRBJ2-7; cdr3_nt: TGTGCCAGCTCCTTACCGGGACAGGGCGTTTACGAGCAGTACTTC; cdr3_aa: CASSLPGQGVYEQYF
d_call: NA; clone_size: many; v_call: TRBV28; j_call: TRBJ1-6; cdr3_nt: TGTGCCAGCAGTTTGGGATCGACTTCACCCCTCCACTTT; cdr3_aa: CASSLGSTSPLHF
d_call: NA; clone_size: few; v_call: TRBV6-1; j_call: TRBJ2-2; cdr3_nt: TGTGCCAGCAGTCCGGAGCTGCGGGACGCGAACACCGGGGAGCTGTTTTTT; cdr3_aa: CASSPELRDANTGELFF
d_call: NA; clone_size: few; v_call: TRBV6-1; j_call: TRBJ1-6; cdr3_nt: TGTGCCAGCAGTCGCCGGGACATATATAATTCACCCCTCCACTTT; cdr3_aa: CASSRRDIYNSPLHF
d_call: NA; clone_size: many; v_call: TRBV12-5; j_call: TRBJ1-5; cdr3_nt: TGTGCTAGTGGTCCTTCCGGGGATCAGCCCCAGCATTTT; cdr3_aa: CASGPSGDQPQHF
d_call: TRBD1; clone_size: many; v_call: TRBV19; j_call: TRBJ1-2; cdr3_nt: TGTGCCACTGCGACAGGGGACCTCTATGGCTACACCTTC; cdr3_aa: CATATGDLYGYTF
d_call: NA; clone_size: many; v_call: TRBV12-3/TRBV12-4; j_call: TRBJ1-1; cdr3_nt: TGTGCCAGCAGATTCAGGGGTTGGAACACTGAAGCTTTCTTT; cdr3_aa: CASRFRGWNTEAFF
d_call: NA; clone_size: few; v_call: TRBV7-3; j_call: TRBJ1-5; cdr3_nt: TGTGCCAGCAGCTCCTTCTGTTTTGGTCAGCCCCAGCATTTT; cdr3_aa: CASSSFCFGQPQHF
d_call: TRBD1; clone_size: NA; v_call: TRBV12-3/TRBV12-4; j_call: TRBJ2-7; cdr3_nt: TGTGCCAGCAGTAGCCGGGACAGGGAACACGAGCAGTACTTC; cdr3_aa: CASSSRDREHEQYF
d_call: NA; clone_size: many; v_call: TRBV12-3/TRBV12-4; j_call: TRBJ1-5; cdr3_nt: TGTGCCAGCAGTTTCGGCAGGTATCAGCCCCAGCATTTT; cdr3_aa: CASSFGRYQPQHF
d_call: NA; clone_size: many; v_call: TRBV27; j_call: TRBJ1-1; cdr3_nt: TGTGCCAGCAGTTTAAGGGCCTCCGGCACTGAAGCTTTCTTT; cdr3_aa: CASSLRASGTEAFF
d_call: NA; clone_size: NA; v_call: TRBV7-2; j_call: TRBJ2-2; cdr3_nt: TGTGCCAGCAGCTTGTTCGACCAATCGAACACCGGGGAGCTGTTTTTT; cdr3_aa: CASSLFDQSNTGELFF